The rows below give T cell receptor beta chains drawn from one sample of a study of cytomegalovirus exposure and HLA in healthy donors. Measured with immunoSEQ multiplex PCR; TCRdb has only the in-frame clones, and not every one. The repertoire includes about 100,000 clones, roughly 79% of them detected once, and about 3.8% sits in the top ten. The source material was PBMCs. These receptors all come from a woman aged 40 to 50 in good health and CMV-seronegative. The CDR3 runs from the conserved cysteine through the conserved F or W. A D gene is named only where the DNA matches it firmly. Only some rows state a clone size, as once, few, many or a class for expanded clones.

v_gene: TRBV29-1
d_gene: TRBD1
abundance: .
j_gene: TRBJ1-1
CDR3aa: CSVRQGEGTEAFF
CDR3nt: TGCAGCGTCCGACAGGGGGAGGGCACTGAAGCTTTCTTT

v_gene: TRBV5-1
d_gene: TRBD1
abundance: once
j_gene: TRBJ2-7
CDR3aa: CASSPKDRNYEQYF
CDR3nt: TGCGCCAGCAGCCCGAAGGACAGGAACTACGAGCAGTACTTC

v_gene: TRBV18
d_gene: .
abundance: .
j_gene: TRBJ2-1
CDR3aa: CASSRARESEQFF
CDR3nt: TGTGCCAGCTCTCGAGCTCGGGAGAGTGAGCAGTTCTTC

v_gene: TRBV7-9
d_gene: TRBD1
abundance: .
j_gene: TRBJ1-5
CDR3aa: CASSLAGTGSNQPQHF
CDR3nt: TGTGCCAGCAGCTTGGCCGGGACAGGCAGCAATCAGCCCCAGCATTTT

v_gene: TRBV11-3
d_gene: TRBD2
abundance: .
j_gene: TRBJ2-1
CDR3aa: CASSLFGTRVNEQFF
CDR3nt: TGTGCCAGCAGCTTATTCGGGACTAGGGTCAATGAGCAGTTCTTC

v_gene: TRBV5-1
d_gene: .
abundance: .
j_gene: TRBJ1-2
CDR3aa: CASSLPTNYGYPF
CDR3nt: TGCGCCAGCAGCTTGCCAACTAACTATGGCTACCCCTTC

v_gene: TRBV29-1
d_gene: .
abundance: .
j_gene: TRBJ2-1
CDR3aa: CSVVGGGDEQFF
CDR3nt: TGCAGCGTTGTAGGGGGTGGCGATGAGCAGTTCTTC

v_gene: TRBV9
d_gene: .
abundance: few
j_gene: TRBJ1-6
CDR3aa: CASSVQGNNSPLHF
CDR3nt: TGTGCCAGCAGCGTCCAGGGAAATAATTCACCCCTCCACTTT

v_gene: TRBV28
d_gene: .
abundance: .
j_gene: TRBJ1-3
CDR3aa: CASNSGDTIYF
CDR3nt: TGTGCCAGCAATTCCGGAGACACCATATATTTT

v_gene: TRBV27
d_gene: TRBD1
abundance: once
j_gene: TRBJ2-5
CDR3aa: CASSAGQGPQETQYF
CDR3nt: TGTGCCAGCAGTGCCGGACAGGGTCCTCAAGAGACCCAGTACTTC

v_gene: TRBV12-5
d_gene: .
abundance: .
j_gene: TRBJ1-4
CDR3aa: CASGLDGEKLFF
CDR3nt: TGTGCTAGTGGTTTGGACGGGGAAAAACTGTTTTTT

v_gene: TRBV5-1
d_gene: TRBD1
abundance: .
j_gene: TRBJ1-4
CDR3aa: CASSSGGTNEKLFF
CDR3nt: TGCGCCAGCAGCTCAGGGGGTACTAATGAAAAACTGTTTTTT

v_gene: TRBV2
d_gene: TRBD1
abundance: .
j_gene: TRBJ1-1
CDR3aa: CASSPWDRNTEAFF
CDR3nt: TGTGCCAGCAGTCCCTGGGACAGAAACACTGAAGCTTTCTTT

v_gene: TRBV4-2
d_gene: TRBD1
abundance: .
j_gene: TRBJ2-7
CDR3aa: CASSQGQGTYEQYF
CDR3nt: TGTGCCAGCAGCCAGGGACAGGGGACCTACGAGCAGTACTTC

v_gene: TRBV4-3
d_gene: TRBD1
abundance: .
j_gene: TRBJ1-5
CDR3aa: CASSQESTGNNQPQHF
CDR3nt: TGCGCCAGCAGCCAAGAGTCGACAGGGAATAATCAGCCCCAGCATTTT

v_gene: TRBV6-5
d_gene: TRBD1
abundance: few
j_gene: TRBJ1-1
CDR3aa: CASRRDRGNTEAFF
CDR3nt: TGTGCCAGCAGGCGGGACAGGGGAAACACTGAAGCTTTCTTT

v_gene: TRBV9
d_gene: .
abundance: .
j_gene: TRBJ2-5
CDR3aa: CASSVGSKKETQYF
CDR3nt: TGTGCCAGCAGCGTAGGGAGTAAAAAAGAGACCCAGTACTTC

v_gene: TRBV7-6
d_gene: TRBD1
abundance: once
j_gene: TRBJ2-7
CDR3aa: CASSRDRDYEQYF
CDR3nt: TGTGCCAGCAGCCGGGACAGGGACTACGAGCAGTACTTC

v_gene: TRBV7-2
d_gene: .
abundance: .
j_gene: TRBJ1-5
CDR3aa: CASSLASQGSNQPQNF
CDR3nt: TGTGCCAGCAGCTTAGCGAGCCAGGGTAGCAATCAGCCCCAGAATTTT

v_gene: TRBV7-2
d_gene: .
abundance: many
j_gene: TRBJ2-1
CDR3aa: CASSDQGSSYNEQFF
CDR3nt: TGTGCCAGCAGCGATCAGGGAAGCTCCTACAATGAGCAGTTCTTC

v_gene: TRBV29-1
d_gene: .
abundance: .
j_gene: TRBJ2-1
CDR3aa: CSVRRIGYNEQFF
CDR3nt: TGCAGCGTCCGCAGGATAGGCTACAATGAGCAGTTCTTC

v_gene: TRBV18
d_gene: .
abundance: .
j_gene: TRBJ2-7
CDR3aa: CASATTVPPYEQYF
CDR3nt: TGTGCCAGCGCCACGACAGTCCCGCCCTACGAGCAGTACTTC

v_gene: TRBV10-2
d_gene: TRBD1
abundance: .
j_gene: TRBJ2-7
CDR3aa: CASTPPGTGTYEQYF
CDR3nt: TGCGCCAGCACCCCTCCCGGGACAGGGACCTACGAGCAGTACTTC

v_gene: TRBV27
d_gene: .
abundance: .
j_gene: TRBJ1-2
CDR3aa: CASSLLGGPNYGYTF
CDR3nt: TGTGCCAGCAGTTTATTGGGGGGACCAAACTATGGCTACACCTTC

v_gene: TRBV30
d_gene: .
abundance: few
j_gene: TRBJ2-4
CDR3aa: CAWSVQRDIQYF
CDR3nt: TGTGCCTGGAGTGTACAGAGAGACATTCAGTACTTC

v_gene: TRBV9
d_gene: .
abundance: .
j_gene: TRBJ1-5
CDR3aa: CASSVGGGNQPQHF
CDR3nt: TGTGCCAGCAGCGTAGGTGGGGGGAATCAGCCCCAGCATTTT

v_gene: TRBV19
d_gene: TRBD1
abundance: .
j_gene: TRBJ1-1
CDR3aa: CASSILGQVGTEAFF
CDR3nt: TGTGCCAGTAGTATTTTGGGACAGGTCGGGACTGAAGCTTTCTTT

v_gene: TRBV19
d_gene: .
abundance: .
j_gene: TRBJ1-5
CDR3aa: CASSTAGYSNQPQHF
CDR3nt: TGTGCCAGTAGTACAGCAGGGTATAGCAATCAGCCCCAGCATTTT

v_gene: TRBV4-1
d_gene: TRBD1
abundance: .
j_gene: TRBJ1-5
CDR3aa: CASSQSPGQRDQPQHF
CDR3nt: TGCGCCAGCAGCCAAAGTCCGGGACAGCGGGATCAGCCCCAGCATTTT

v_gene: TRBV4-3
d_gene: .
abundance: .
j_gene: TRBJ1-2
CDR3aa: CASSQGTGHPRGGYTF
CDR3nt: TGCGCCAGCAGCCAGGGGACGGGACACCCCAGGGGTGGCTACACCTTC